Sequencing of this T cell receptor (beta chain) was carried out in a study of low-dose radiotherapy and immunotherapy resistance in tumors. On the study more broadly: Patients' oral aspirin dose was 300 mg daily across four cycles from cycle 1 day 1.

Both TCRalpha and TCRbeta chains were reverse transcribed with V-gene-specific primers. With a constant-region primer and a V-primer adapter, TCRs were subjected to 20 PCR cycles of amplification. In vitro transcription served to amplify the mRNA that had been isolated. TCRdb independently ran MiXCR on the reads; one entry per CDR3 protein. The data contain under 95,000 distinct CDR3 sequences, 15% to 20% of them seen just once; the ten biggest clones take up over 1.2%. Germline-derived CDR1 and CDR2 are MDHEN and SYDVKM. The V gene lost 10 bases and the J gene lost 0 bases, with 13 bases spanning the gap. The CDR3 length is 14 residues. Documented time point: after trial treatment. Specified treatment: LDRT plus nivolumab, ipilimumab, low-dose cyclophosphamide and aspirin (RACIN trial). Nivolumab, ipilimumab, aspirin, low-dose cyclophosphamide and low-dose radiotherapy were all administered to the donors.

This clonotype was recorded many times. This receptor was obtained from a male donor with prostate cancer. The J gene is TRBJ1-5, the V gene TRBV28; tentative D call: TRBD1 (5 bases). The sequenced sample was PBMCs, obtained after low-dose radiotherapy plus immunotherapy. The CDR3 region is CAIGTGNSNQPQHF. The CDR3 nucleotides read TGTGCCATAGGGACCGGCAATAGCAATCAGCCCCAGCATTTT.